The clone carrying this T cell receptor (beta chain) was detected only a few times. These data originate in a study of blood T cell repertoires in COVID-19. Clones were sequenced by immunoSEQ multiplex PCR, and TCRdb holds only the in-frame ones, with some missing. The repertoire holds 85,000 to 130,000 clones, with roughly 84% as singletons. The germline V gene encodes CDR1 SGHNT and CDR2 YENEEA. This CDR3 region has 14 residues. V lost 5 bases and J 3 bases, leaving 12 bases between the germline ends. The chain joins TRBV11-3 to TRBJ2-3; no definite D call. This clonotype was obtained from a man in his fifties or sixties with acute or convalescent COVID-19. The sequencing input was peripheral blood. Written as DNA, the CDR3 is TGTGCCAGCAGCCCCCGATTCGAGACAGATACGCAGTATTTT. Translated: CASSPRFETDTQYF.